This TCR beta chain emerged from a study of blood T cell repertoires in COVID-19. Study overall: The United States, Italy and Spain provided the acute and convalescent COVID-19 samples. Nucleic acid was either cDNA or gDNA, and it came from T cells, B-cell-depleted T cells, or PBMCs.

In the study's own analysis: Amplification with reference gene primers provided the estimates of nucleated cell counts. Generated by immunoSEQ multiplex PCR, the TCRdb table keeps only in-frame clones and is missing some. The V and J calls and clone size were taken over from that table, and D and trimming were inferred from the DNA. This table holds around 120,000 clones, more than 60% found once. The sequence was collected from a man aged 65-85 years with acute or convalescent COVID-19. Sequencing was performed on peripheral blood.

CDR3 sequence: CASSSIQGVWETQYF. As DNA, the CDR3 is TGTGCCAGCAGCTCCATCCAGGGTGTGTGGGAGACCCAGTACTTC. The chain has TRBV28 and TRBJ2-5; D perhaps matches TRBD1 (5 bases). Germline V gene sequence: CDR1 MDHEN, CDR2 SYDVKM. Trimming left V 6 bases short and J 5 bases short, with 19 bases between. The CDR3 is 15 amino acids.